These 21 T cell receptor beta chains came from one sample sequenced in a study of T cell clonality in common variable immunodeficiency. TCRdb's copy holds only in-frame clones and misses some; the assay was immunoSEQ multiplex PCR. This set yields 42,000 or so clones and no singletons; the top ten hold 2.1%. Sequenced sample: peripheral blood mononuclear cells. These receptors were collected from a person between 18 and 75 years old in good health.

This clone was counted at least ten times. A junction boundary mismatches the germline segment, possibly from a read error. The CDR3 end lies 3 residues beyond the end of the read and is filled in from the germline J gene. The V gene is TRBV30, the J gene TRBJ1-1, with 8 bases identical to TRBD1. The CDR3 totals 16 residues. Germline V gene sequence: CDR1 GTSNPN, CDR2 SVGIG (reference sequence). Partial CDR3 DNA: TGTGCCTGGAGTGCCGACAGGGGAAAGGGGAACGCTGAA. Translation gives CAWSADRGKGNAE. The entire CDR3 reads CAWSADRGKGNAEAFF.

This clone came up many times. CDR3 in amino acids: CASSLGKPRDEQFF. The sequenced CDR3 bases are TGTGCCAGCAGCTTGGGGAAACCGAGGGATGAG. The V and J genes are TRBV5-6 and TRBJ2-1; perhaps TRBD2 as D (5 bases). The read halts 3 residues ahead of the CDR3 end, with the missing end drawn from the germline J gene. The germline gives CDR1 SGHDT, CDR2 YYEEEE. Trimming removed 0 bases at V and 8 bases at J, with 12 bases between. There are 14 residues in the CDR3. The complete variable domain, with remaining parts taken from reference TRBV5-6 and TRBJ2-1, reads DAGVTQSPTHLIKTRGQQVTLRCSPKSGHDTVSWYQQALGQGPQFIFQYYEEEERQRGNFPDRFSGHQFPNYSSELNVNALLLGDSALYLCASSLGKPRDEQFFGPGTRLTVL.

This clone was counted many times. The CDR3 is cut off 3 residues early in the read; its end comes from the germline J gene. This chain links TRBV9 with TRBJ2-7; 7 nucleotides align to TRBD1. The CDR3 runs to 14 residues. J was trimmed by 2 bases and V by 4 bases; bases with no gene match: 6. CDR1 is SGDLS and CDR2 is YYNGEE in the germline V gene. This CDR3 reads CASSPGTAPYEQYF. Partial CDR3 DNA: TGTGCCAGCAGCCCAGGGACAGCCCCCTACGAG. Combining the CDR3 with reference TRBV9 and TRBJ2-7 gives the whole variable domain DSGVTQTPKHLITATGQRVTLRCSPRSGDLSVYWYQQSLDQGLQFLIQYYNGEERAKGNILERFSAQQFPDLHSELNLSSLELGDSALYFCASSPGTAPYEQYFGPGTRLTVT.

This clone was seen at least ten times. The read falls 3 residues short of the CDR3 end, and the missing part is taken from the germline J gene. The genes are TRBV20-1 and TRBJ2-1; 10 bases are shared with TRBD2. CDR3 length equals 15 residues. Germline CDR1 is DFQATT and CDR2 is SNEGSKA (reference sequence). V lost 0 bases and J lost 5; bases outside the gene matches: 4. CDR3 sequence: CSARDESGGDNEQFF. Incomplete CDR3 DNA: TGCAGTGCTAGAGATGAAAGCGGGGGGGACAATGAG.

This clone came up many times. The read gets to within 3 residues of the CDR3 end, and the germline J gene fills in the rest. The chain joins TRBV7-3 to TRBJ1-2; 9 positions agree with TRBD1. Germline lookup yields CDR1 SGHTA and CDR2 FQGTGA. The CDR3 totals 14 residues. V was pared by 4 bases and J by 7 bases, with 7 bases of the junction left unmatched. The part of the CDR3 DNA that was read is TGTGCCAGCAGCTCGGACAGGGGAGAGGGTGGC. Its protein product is CASSSDRGEGG. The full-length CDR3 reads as CASSSDRGEGGYTF.

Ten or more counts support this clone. CDR3 protein: CASSDPRGGGSYEQYF. The part of the CDR3 DNA that was read is TGTGCCAGTAGTGACCCCCGAGGCGGGGGATCCTACGAG. The chain links TRBV19 to TRBJ2-7; 7 positions match TRBD2. Read coverage stops 3 residues before the CDR3 terminus; the germline J gene supplies the remainder. Trimming at V came to 5 bases and at J to 1 base, leaving 11 bases not matched to a gene. The germline CDR1 and CDR2 sequences are LNHDA and SQIVND (reference sequence). The CDR3 consists of 16 residues. The variable domain in full, completed from reference TRBV19 and TRBJ2-7, reads DGGITQSPKYLFRKEGQNVTLSCEQNLNHDAMYWYRQDPGQGLRLIYYSQIVNDFQKGDIAEGYSVSREKKESFPLTVTSAQKNPTAFYLCASSDPRGGGSYEQYFGPGTRLTVT.

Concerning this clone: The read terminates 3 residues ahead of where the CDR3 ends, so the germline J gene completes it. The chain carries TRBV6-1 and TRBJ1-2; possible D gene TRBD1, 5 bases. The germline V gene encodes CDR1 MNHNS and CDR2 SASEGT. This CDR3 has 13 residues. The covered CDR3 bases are TGTGCCAGCAGTGAAACTTGGGGCCACGAC. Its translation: CASSETWGHD. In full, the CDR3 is CASSETWGHDYTF.

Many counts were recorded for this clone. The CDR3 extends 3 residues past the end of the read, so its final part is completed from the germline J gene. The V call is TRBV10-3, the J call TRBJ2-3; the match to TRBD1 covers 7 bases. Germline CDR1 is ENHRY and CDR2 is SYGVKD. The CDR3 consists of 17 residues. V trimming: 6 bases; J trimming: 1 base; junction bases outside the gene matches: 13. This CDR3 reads CAISGTEGISRTDTQYF. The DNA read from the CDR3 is TGTGCCATCAGCGGGACAGAGGGGATATCTCGCACAGATACG.

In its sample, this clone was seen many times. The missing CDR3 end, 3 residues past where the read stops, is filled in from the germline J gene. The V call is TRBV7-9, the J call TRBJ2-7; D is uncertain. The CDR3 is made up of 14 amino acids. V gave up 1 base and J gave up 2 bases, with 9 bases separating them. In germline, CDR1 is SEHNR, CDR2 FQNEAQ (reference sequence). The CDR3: CASSLEAETYEQYF. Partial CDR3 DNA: TGTGCCAGCAGCTTAGAGGCAGAGACCTACGAG.

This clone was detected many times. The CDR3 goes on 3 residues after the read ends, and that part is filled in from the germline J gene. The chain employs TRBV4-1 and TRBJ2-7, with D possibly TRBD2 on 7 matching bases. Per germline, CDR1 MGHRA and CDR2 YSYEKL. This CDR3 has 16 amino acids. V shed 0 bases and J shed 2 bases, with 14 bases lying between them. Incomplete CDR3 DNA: TGCGCCAGCAGCCAAGATCCGGGGGGCGAGACCTACGAG. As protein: CASSQDPGGETYE. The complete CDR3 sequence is CASSQDPGGETYEQYF.

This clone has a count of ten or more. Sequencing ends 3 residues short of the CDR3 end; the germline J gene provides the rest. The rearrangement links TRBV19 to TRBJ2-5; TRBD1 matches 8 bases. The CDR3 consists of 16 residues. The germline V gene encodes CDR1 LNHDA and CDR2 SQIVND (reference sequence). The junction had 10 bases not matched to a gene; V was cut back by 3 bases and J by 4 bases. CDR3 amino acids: CASSIGGQGPGETQYF. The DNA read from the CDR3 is TGTGCCAGTAGTATTGGCGGACAGGGTCCGGGAGAGACC.

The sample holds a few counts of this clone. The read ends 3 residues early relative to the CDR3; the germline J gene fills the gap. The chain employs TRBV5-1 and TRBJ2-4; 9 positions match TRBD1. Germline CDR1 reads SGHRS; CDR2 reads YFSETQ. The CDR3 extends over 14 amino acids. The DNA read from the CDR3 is TGCGCCAGCAGCTCCACCGGGACAGGGATTGGT. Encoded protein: CASSSTGTGIG. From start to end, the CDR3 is CASSSTGTGIGQYF.

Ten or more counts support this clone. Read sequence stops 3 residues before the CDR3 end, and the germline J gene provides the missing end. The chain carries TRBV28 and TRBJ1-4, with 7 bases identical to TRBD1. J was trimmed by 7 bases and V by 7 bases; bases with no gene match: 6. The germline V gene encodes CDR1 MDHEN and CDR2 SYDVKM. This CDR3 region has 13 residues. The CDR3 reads CASTERGLEKLFF. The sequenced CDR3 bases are TGTGCCAGCACTGAAAGGGGGCTTGAAAAA.

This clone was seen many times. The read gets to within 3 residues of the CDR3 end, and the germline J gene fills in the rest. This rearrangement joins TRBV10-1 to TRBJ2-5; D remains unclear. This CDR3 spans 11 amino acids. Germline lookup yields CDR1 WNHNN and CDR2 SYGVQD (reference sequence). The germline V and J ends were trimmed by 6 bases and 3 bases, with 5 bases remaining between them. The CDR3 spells CASRPEETQYF. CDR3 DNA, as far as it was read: TGCGCCAGCAGGCCGGAAGAGACC.

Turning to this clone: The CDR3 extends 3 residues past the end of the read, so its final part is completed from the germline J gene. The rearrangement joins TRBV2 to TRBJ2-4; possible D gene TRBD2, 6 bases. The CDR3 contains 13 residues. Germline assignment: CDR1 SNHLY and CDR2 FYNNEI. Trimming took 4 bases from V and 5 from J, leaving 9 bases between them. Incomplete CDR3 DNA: TGTGCCAGCAGTGCGGGGGACCAAAACATT. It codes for CASSAGDQNI. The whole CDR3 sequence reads CASSAGDQNIQYF.

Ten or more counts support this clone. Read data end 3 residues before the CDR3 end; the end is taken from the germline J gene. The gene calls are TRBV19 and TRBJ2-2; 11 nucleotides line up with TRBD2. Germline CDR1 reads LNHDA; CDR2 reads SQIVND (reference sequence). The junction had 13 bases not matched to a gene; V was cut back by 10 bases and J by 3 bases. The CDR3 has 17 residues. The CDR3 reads CATKGDSGGVYTGELFF. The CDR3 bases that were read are TGTGCCACCAAGGGGGATAGCGGGGGGGTTTACACCGGGGAG.

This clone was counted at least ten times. The CDR3 is CAWRVDRANYGYTF. The DNA read from the CDR3 is TGTGCCTGGAGGGTGGACAGGGCCAACTATGGC. This sequence joins TRBV30 and TRBJ1-2, with 8 bases aligning to TRBD1. The sequence runs out 3 residues before the end of the CDR3; the remainder is reconstructed from the germline J gene. V trimming: 3 bases; J trimming: 2 bases; junction bases outside the gene matches: 5. Germline loops: CDR1 GTSNPN, CDR2 SVGIG (reference sequence). CDR3 length: 14 residues.

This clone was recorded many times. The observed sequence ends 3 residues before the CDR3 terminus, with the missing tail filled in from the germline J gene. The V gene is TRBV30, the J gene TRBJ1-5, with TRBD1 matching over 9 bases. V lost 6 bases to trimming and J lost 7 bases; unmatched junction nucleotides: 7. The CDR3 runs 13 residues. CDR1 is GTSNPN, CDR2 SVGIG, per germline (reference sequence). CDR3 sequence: CACMDRGGQPQHF. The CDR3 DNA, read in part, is TGTGCCTGTATGGACAGGGGAGGCCAGCCC.

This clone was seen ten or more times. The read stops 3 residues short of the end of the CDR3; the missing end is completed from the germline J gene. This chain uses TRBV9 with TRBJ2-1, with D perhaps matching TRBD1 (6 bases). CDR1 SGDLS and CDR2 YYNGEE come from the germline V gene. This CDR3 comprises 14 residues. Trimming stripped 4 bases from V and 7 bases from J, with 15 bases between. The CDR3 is CASSPQAQGNEQFF. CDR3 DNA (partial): TGTGCCAGCAGCCCCCAGGCACAGGGTAATGAG.

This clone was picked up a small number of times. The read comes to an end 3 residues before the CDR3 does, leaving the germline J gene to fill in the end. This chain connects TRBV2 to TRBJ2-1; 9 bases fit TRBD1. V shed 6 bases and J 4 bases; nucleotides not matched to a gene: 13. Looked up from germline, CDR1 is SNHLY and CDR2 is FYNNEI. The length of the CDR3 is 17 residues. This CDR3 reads CASSGNIGGTGYNEQFF. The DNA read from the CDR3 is TGTGCCAGCAGCGGTAACATTGGGGGGACAGGGTACAATGAG.

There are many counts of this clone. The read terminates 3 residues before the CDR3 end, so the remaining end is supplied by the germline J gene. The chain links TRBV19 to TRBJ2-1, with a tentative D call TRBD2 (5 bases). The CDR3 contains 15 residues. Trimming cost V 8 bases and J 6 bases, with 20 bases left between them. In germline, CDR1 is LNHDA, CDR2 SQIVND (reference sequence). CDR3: CASGPGGLPSNEQFF. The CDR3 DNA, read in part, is TGTGCCAGTGGCCCGGGTGGACTCCCCTCCAATGAG.